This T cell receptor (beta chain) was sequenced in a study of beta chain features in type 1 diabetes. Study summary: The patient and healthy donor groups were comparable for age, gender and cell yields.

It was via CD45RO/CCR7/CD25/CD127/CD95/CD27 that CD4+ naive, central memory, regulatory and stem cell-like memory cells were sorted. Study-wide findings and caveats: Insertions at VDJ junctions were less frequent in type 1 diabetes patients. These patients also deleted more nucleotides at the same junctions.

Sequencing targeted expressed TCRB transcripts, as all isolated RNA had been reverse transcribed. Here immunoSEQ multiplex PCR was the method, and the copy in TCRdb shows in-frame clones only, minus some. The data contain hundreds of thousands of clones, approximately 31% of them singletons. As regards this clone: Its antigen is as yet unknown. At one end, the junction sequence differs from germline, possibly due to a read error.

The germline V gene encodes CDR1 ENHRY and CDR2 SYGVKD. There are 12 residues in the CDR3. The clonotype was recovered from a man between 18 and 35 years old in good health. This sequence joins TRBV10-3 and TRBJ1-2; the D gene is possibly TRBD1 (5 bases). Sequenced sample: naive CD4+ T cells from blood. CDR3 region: CASSDSPYGYTF. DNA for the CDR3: TGTGCCAGCAGTGACAGCCCCTATGGCTACACCTTC.